The T cell receptor beta chain described here comes from a study of cytotoxic CD8 clonotypes in ibrutinib-treated CLL. Study summary: Once treatment had gone on for a median of roughly eleven months, range 6 to 36, response samples were drawn. Study findings and constraints: Public clonotypes showed up rarely, and on treatment they shrank or held steady.

To note about this clone: As yet, its antigen is unknown.

The repertoire was sequenced with immunoSEQ multiplex PCR; TCRdb's copy has only in-frame clones and lacks some. The table has 150,000 to 250,000 clones, roughly 72% seen once; the top ten hold 13%. The germline gives CDR1 MDHEN, CDR2 SYDVKM. The CDR3 covers 14 residues. Trimming removed 7 bases from V and 3 bases from J; junction bases left unmatched: 5. The chain carries TRBV28 and TRBJ1-4; 7 positions match TRBD1. The sequence derives from a human donor with chronic lymphocytic leukemia. The sample here was PBMCs, taken after 24 months of ibrutinib treatment. The CDR3 DNA sequence: TGTGCCAGCAAGGACAGGCTTTCTAATGAAAAACTGTTTTTT. Translating gives CASKDRLSNEKLFF.